What follows are 17 T cell receptor beta chains derived from one specimen sequenced in a study of long-term antiretroviral therapy in people with HIV. Sequencing relied on immunoSEQ assay v3.0, run at survey level. Repertoires were generated with immunoSEQ multiplex PCR, while TCRdb's copy carries only in-frame clones and drops some. Of tens of thousands of clones in the sample, roughly 80% were seen once. The sample here was unsorted PBMCs, taken 1.1 years before starting antiretroviral therapy. Receptor source: a woman aged 40 to 50 with HIV.

This clone was counted between two and nine times. The V gene is TRBV5-1, the J gene TRBJ1-6; perhaps TRBD1 as D (6 bases). Germline V gene lookup returns CDR1 SGHRS and CDR2 YFSETQ. The CDR3 consists of 17 residues. The germline V and J ends were trimmed by 0 bases and 7 bases, with 17 bases remaining between them. CDR3 amino acids: CASSLVGRGQINSPLHF. CDR3 nucleotides: TGCGCCAGCAGCTTGGTAGGTCGGGGACAAATAAATTCACCCCTCCACTTT.

The chain carries TRBV18 and TRBJ2-5, with no clear D. Trimming removed 6 bases at V and 3 bases at J, with 5 bases between. This CDR3 region has 11 residues. Per the germline V gene, CDR1 is KGHSH and CDR2 is LQKENI. CDR3 sequence reads: CASSLEETQYF. The CDR3 DNA follows: TGTGCCAGCTCGCTAGAAGAGACCCAGTACTTC.

V usage is TRBV4-2 and J usage is TRBJ1-2; D perhaps matches TRBD1 (5 bases). CDR1 and CDR2 (germline): LGHNA, YNFKEQ. This CDR3 is 15 amino acids long. V lost 0 bases and J 2 bases, leaving 10 bases between the germline ends. CDR3 DNA sequence: TGTGCCAGCAGCCAAGATTATTCAGGGAACTATGGCTACACCTTC. Translating it yields CASSQDYSGNYGYTF.

This sequence joins TRBV23-1 and TRBJ2-1; 7 bases agree with TRBD1. TRBV23-1 is filed as an ORF, its function uncertain. V gave up 2 bases and J gave up 4 bases; unmatched junction bases: 8. This CDR3 spans 16 amino acids. The CDR3 DNA sequence: TGCGCCAGCAGTCAACAGGACAGGATGGGTTACAATGAGCAGTTCTTC. This gives the protein CASSQQDRMGYNEQFF.

V gene TRBV18 combines with J gene TRBJ2-5; tentative D call: TRBD2 (5 bases). Per germline, CDR1 KGHSH and CDR2 LQKENI. V dropped 3 bases and J dropped 3 bases, with 11 bases sitting between them. The CDR3 extends over 14 amino acids. CDR3 in DNA: TGTGCCAGCTCACCCCTTTGGGGAGAAGAGACCCAGTACTTC. Translation: CASSPLWGEETQYF.

The rearrangement links TRBV5-4 to TRBJ2-1, with D perhaps matching TRBD1 (6 bases). Germline V gene sequence: CDR1 SGHNT, CDR2 YYREEE (reference sequence). V lost 4 bases, J lost 10 bases, and 21 bases lay in between. The CDR3 consists of 15 residues. CDR3 coding DNA: TGTGCCAGCAGCCTCAAGGGGACAAGCGGAGTCGAGCAGTTCTTC. It codes for CASSLKGTSGVEQFF.

This chain links TRBV7-5 with TRBJ1-3; the D segment call TRBD1 is taken from the table without a DNA check. TRBV7-5 is a documented pseudogene. The CDR3 totals 15 residues. This chain's CDR3 is CVRSPQGPCGNTIYF. CDR3 sequence (DNA): TGTGTCAGAAGCCCTCAGGGGCCATGTGGAAACACCATATATTTT.

The CDR3 region is CASSFTGANYGYTF. The CDR3 nucleotides are TGTGCCAGCAGCTTTACCGGGGCGAACTATGGCTACACCTTC. The chain couples TRBV11-2 to TRBJ1-2, with D perhaps TRBD1 (5 bases). Trimming cost V 3 bases and J 2 bases, with 10 bases left between them. In germline, CDR1 is SGHAT, CDR2 FQNNGV. CDR3 length: 14 residues.

This chain joins TRBV7-9 and TRBJ1-4, with D hard to call. The CDR3 loop spans 15 amino acids. V was clipped by 0 bases and J by 7 bases, with 12 bases between them. Germline values: CDR1 SEHNR, CDR2 FQNEAQ (reference sequence). CDR3 coding DNA: TGTGCCAGCAGCTTAGCCGGCCCTAGGAGTGAAAAACTGTTTTTT. Residues: CASSLAGPRSEKLFF. The whole variable domain, remainder taken from reference TRBV7-9 and TRBJ1-4, is DTGVSQNPRHKITKRGQNVTFRCDPISEHNRLYWYRQTLGQGPEFLTYFQNEAQLEKSRLLSDRFSAERPKGSFSTLEIQRTEQGDSAMYLCASSLAGPRSEKLFFGSGTQLSVL.

As concerns this clone: This specimen includes other DNA sequences encoding the same CDR3. The chain carries TRBV11-2 and TRBJ2-1; 10 nucleotides align to TRBD2. Per the germline V gene, CDR1 is SGHAT and CDR2 is FQNNGV. The V gene end was trimmed by 5 bases and the J gene end by 2 bases; junction bases not matched to a gene: 3. This CDR3 is built from 15 residues. CDR3 region: CASSRTSGTYNEQFF. As DNA, the CDR3 is TGTGCCAGCAGCAGAACTAGCGGGACCTACAATGAGCAGTTCTTC.

This clone was picked up one time. The chain combines TRBV7-8 with TRBJ2-1; TRBD2 matches 10 bases. Germline CDR1 is SGHVS and CDR2 is FQNEAQ. J gave up 3 bases and V 2 bases, and 7 bases lay outside the gene matches. This CDR3 contains 17 residues. This CDR3 reads CASSLIAGTSDYNEQFF. The CDR3 nucleotides read TGTGCCAGCAGCTTAATAGCCGGGACTAGCGACTACAATGAGCAGTTCTTC.

To note about this clone: Other DNA sequences of this sample code for an identical CDR3. The chain recombines TRBV18 with TRBJ1-5; 9 bases fit TRBD1. This CDR3 spans 15 amino acids. Germline CDR1 KGHSH, CDR2 LQKENI. The V gene end was trimmed by 3 bases and the J gene end by 4 bases; junction bases not matched to a gene: 4. For the CDR3, the DNA is TGTGCCAGCTCACCGGACAGGGGAGGTAATCAGCCCCAGCATTTT. Translated: CASSPDRGGNQPQHF.

The J gene is TRBJ2-7, the V gene TRBV6-6; a weak D match, TRBD1 (6 bases). V was pared by 0 bases and J by 2 bases, with 14 bases between. This CDR3 has 16 residues. Per the germline V gene, CDR1 is MNHNY and CDR2 is SVGAGI (reference sequence). CDR3 sequence reads: CASSYSEDSPAYEQYF. The CDR3 DNA follows: TGTGCCAGCAGTTACTCTGAGGACAGCCCAGCCTACGAGCAGTACTTC.

The chain employs TRBV9 and TRBJ2-3; D gene uncertain. In germline, CDR1 is SGDLS, CDR2 YYNGEE. V lost 0 bases and J 5 bases, leaving 4 bases between the germline ends. The CDR3 runs 12 residues. This CDR3 reads CASSVVGDTQYF. In nucleotides, the CDR3 is TGTGCCAGCAGCGTAGTGGGAGATACGCAGTATTTT.

This clone was seen more than once but under ten times. The chain couples TRBV7-8 to TRBJ1-6, with 7 nucleotides matching TRBD1. CDR1 is SGHVS and CDR2 is FQNEAQ in the germline V gene. V lost 0 bases to trimming and J lost 7 bases; unmatched junction nucleotides: 6. CDR3 length equals 16 residues. CDR3: CASSLAPGTANSPLHF. The CDR3 DNA is TGTGCCAGCAGCTTAGCTCCCGGGACAGCCAATTCACCCCTCCACTTT.

The chain links TRBV5-6 to TRBJ1-1; D call uncertain. This CDR3 is built from 14 residues. Germline V gene sequence: CDR1 SGHDT, CDR2 YYEEEE. V was pared by 0 bases and J by 2 bases, with 8 bases between. The CDR3 reads CASSLGGTNTEAFF. CDR3 DNA sequence: TGTGCCAGCAGCTTGGGCGGCACAAACACTGAAGCTTTCTTT.

This clone was picked up one time. V gene TRBV9 combines with J gene TRBJ1-4, with 7 bases aligning to TRBD1. The J segment lost 4 bases and the V segment lost 0 bases, leaving 12 bases of the junction unmatched. Germline-derived CDR1 and CDR2 are SGDLS and YYNGEE. The CDR3 is 18 amino acids. CDR3 amino acids: CASSVGPNRQGLNEKLFF. The CDR3 bases are TGTGCCAGCAGCGTAGGCCCCAACCGACAGGGCCTTAATGAAAAACTGTTTTTT.